This T cell receptor (beta chain) was obtained from a study of shared clonotypes between healthy human individuals. General study findings and limits: Larger richness was generally estimated for naive than memory subsets. Few donors restricted represented genetic and exposure-history diversity.

Per the original data handling: ImmunoSEQ junction-only sequences lacked quality scores, so their filtering differed. Repertoires were generated with immunoSEQ multiplex PCR, while TCRdb's copy carries only in-frame clones and drops some. Clone size and the V and J calls come from that table; the DNA yielded D and trimming. The data contain over a million clones, 70% to 80% of them singletons. The CDR3 sequence is 15 residues long. Trimming removed 10 bases from V and 0 bases from J, with 18 bases in between. Germline loops: CDR1 MNHEY, CDR2 SVGAGI. For this clone: What it binds is unknown.

The sequence came from a man between 18 and 29 years old in good health. Some clones in this sample may be carry-over from other donors' samples. Sequenced sample: memory CD4+ T cells from PBMCs. The subset here: CD45RA-negative fraction. The chain uses TRBV6-5 and TRBJ1-2; D remains ambiguous. The CDR3 is CATTLSGSANYGYTF. CDR3 coding DNA: TGTGCCACAACCCTGAGTGGGTCAGCTAACTATGGCTACACCTTC.